This T cell receptor beta chain was sequenced for a study of beta chain features in type 1 diabetes. The study, taken as a whole, reports: PCR might show a preference for shorter templates, equally across patients and controls. Type 1 diabetes patients showed a moderate but significant shortening of TCRB CDR3s in all four CD4+ subsets. Healthy donors had naive, central memory and Treg TCRB repertoires that appeared less similar than those seen among patients.

This CDR3 is 14 amino acids long. V was clipped by 7 bases and J by 0 bases, with 7 bases between them. Per the germline V gene, CDR1 is SNHLY and CDR2 is FYNNEI. This clone was observed a few times. Its antigen is unidentified. Each donor gave one heparinised blood draw averaging about 110 mL. The whole isolated RNA underwent reverse transcription, so sequencing captured expressed TCRB transcripts. The assay was immunoSEQ multiplex PCR, and TCRdb's table has in-frame clones only and misses some. The table shows about 290,000 clones, with roughly 8% occurring only once. Material for sequencing was central memory CD4+ T cells from blood. The chain links TRBV2 to TRBJ2-6; no definite D call. The clonotype originates from a woman younger than 30 in good health. For the CDR3, the DNA is TGTGCCAGCACGTTGGACTCTGGGGCCAACGTCCTGACTTTC. It codes for CASTLDSGANVLTF. Based on the CDR3 plus reference TRBV2 and TRBJ2-6, the full variable domain is EPEVTQTPSHQVTQMGQEVILRCVPISNHLYFYWYRQILGQKVEFLVSFYNNEISEKSEIFDDQFSVERPDGSNFTLKIRSTKLEDSAMYFCASTLDSGANVLTFGAGSRLTVL.